This T cell receptor (beta chain) was recovered during a study of vaccination effects on CD4 cells after COVID-19. General study results and limits: Marked contraction was observed in infection-induced and vaccine-induced clones late after vaccination. There was only 1 of 255 vaccine-induced clones in healthy vaccinees that cross-reacted with common cold coronaviruses.

Clones were sequenced by immunoSEQ multiplex PCR, and TCRdb holds only the in-frame ones, with some missing. This table has tens of thousands of clones, nearly 80% appearing once. Before sequencing, viral peptide pools were used by the ViraFEST assay to expand antigen-specific CD4+ T cells. Following 10 days of culture, CD4+ T cells were isolated. Vaccine recipients lacked prior SARS-CoV-2 infection and had negative nucleocapsid antibodies. After two million PBMC were placed in each well, they were cultured with around 10 IU/ml IL-2 and approximately 9.6 ug/ml peptides. Regarding this clone: Its antigen is not identified.

The input for sequencing was CD4+ T cells from PBMCs cultured with HCoV-OC43 spike peptides, taken before COVID-19 vaccination. Subset indicated: HCoV-OC43 spike overlapping peptide pool stimulation. The source is a human donor who received a COVID-19 vaccine.

The CDR3 protein is CASGLTRDGQINTGELFF. CDR3 in DNA: TGTGCTAGTGGTTTGACCCGGGACGGACAAATAAACACCGGGGAGCTGTTTTTT. The chain links TRBV12-5 to TRBJ2-2, with D possibly being TRBD1 or TRBD2 (5 bases each). Germline lookup yields CDR1 LGHNT and CDR2 FRNRAP. V lost 2 bases, J lost 2 bases, and 18 bases lay in between. This CDR3 is 18 amino acids long.